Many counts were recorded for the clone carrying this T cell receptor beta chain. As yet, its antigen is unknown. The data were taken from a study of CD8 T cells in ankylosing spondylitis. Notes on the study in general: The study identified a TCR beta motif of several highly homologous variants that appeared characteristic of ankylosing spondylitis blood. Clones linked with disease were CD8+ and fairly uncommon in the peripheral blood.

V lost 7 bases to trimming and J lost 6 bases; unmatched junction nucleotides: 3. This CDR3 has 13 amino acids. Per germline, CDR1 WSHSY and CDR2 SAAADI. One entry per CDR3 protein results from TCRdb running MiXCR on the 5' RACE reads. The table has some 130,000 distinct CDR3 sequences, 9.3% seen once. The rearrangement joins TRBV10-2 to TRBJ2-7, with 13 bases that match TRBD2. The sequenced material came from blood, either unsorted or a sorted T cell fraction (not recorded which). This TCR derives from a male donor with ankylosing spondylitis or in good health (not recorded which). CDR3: CASILAGGGEQYF. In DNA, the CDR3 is TGCGCCAGCATACTAGCGGGAGGGGGCGAGCAGTACTTC.